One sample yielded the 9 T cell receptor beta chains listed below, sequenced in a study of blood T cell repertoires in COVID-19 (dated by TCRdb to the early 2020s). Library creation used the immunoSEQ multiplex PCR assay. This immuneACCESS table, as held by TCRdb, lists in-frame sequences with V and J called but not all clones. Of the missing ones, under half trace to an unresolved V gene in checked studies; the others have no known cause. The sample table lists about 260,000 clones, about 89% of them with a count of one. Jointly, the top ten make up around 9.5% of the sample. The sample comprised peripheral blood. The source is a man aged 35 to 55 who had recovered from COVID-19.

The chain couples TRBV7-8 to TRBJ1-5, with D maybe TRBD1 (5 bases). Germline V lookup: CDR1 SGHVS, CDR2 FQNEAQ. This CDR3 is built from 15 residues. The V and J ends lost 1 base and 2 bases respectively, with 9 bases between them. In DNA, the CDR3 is TGTGCCAGCAGCTTAGACAGACAGCGCAATCAGCCCCAGCATTTT. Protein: CASSLDRQRNQPQHF.

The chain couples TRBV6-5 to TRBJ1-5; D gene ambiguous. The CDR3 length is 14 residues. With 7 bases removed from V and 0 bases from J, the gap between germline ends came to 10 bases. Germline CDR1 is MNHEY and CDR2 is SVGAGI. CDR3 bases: TGTGCCAGCAAGGAGATCAATAGCAATCAGCCCCAGCATTTT. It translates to CASKEINSNQPQHF.

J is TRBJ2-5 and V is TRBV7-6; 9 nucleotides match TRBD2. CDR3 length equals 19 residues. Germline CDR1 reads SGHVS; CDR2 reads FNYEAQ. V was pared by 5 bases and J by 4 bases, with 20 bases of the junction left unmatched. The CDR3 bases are TGTGCCAGCAGCCACATAGAACCTAAAGTGGGTAGCGGGAGAGAGACCCAGTACTTC. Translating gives CASSHIEPKVGSGRETQYF.

The CDR3 bases are TGTGCCAGCAGTTACCCCTCGGGGGGGCTGGATCGTAACGGGCAGTACTTC. Its translation is CASSYPSGGLDRNGQYF. The chain links TRBV6-2 or TRBV6-3 to TRBJ2-7; 8 bases are shared with TRBD2. V lost 2 bases to trimming and J lost 9 bases; unmatched junction nucleotides: 18. The CDR3 runs 17 residues. Germline CDR1 and CDR2: MNHEY and SVGEGT.

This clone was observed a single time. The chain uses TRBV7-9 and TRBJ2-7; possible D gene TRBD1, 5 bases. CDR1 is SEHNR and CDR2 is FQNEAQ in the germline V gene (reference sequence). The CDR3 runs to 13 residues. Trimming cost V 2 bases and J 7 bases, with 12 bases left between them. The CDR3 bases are TGTGCCAGCAGCTTAAGCGACAGTTGTGAGCAGTACTTC. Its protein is CASSLSDSCEQYF.

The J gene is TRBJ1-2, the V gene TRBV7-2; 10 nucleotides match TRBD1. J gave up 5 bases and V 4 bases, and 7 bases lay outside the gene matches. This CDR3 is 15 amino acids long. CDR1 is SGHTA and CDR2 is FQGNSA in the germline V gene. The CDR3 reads CASSSADRGSYGYTF. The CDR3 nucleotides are TGTGCCAGCAGCTCCGCGGACAGGGGGAGTTATGGCTACACCTTC.

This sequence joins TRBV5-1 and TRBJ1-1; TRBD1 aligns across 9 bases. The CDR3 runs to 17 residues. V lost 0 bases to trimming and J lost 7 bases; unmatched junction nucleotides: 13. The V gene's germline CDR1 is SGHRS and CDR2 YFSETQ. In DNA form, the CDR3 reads TGCGCCAGCAGCTTGGTTTTACTGGGACAGGGAGGTGGTGAAGCTTTCTTT. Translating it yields CASSLVLLGQGGGEAFF.

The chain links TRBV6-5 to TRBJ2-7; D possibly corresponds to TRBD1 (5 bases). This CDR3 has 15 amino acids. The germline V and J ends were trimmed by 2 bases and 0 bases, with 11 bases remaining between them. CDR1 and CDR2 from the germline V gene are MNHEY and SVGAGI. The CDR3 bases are TGTGCCAGCAGTTACAGGGTTAGGGGCTCCTACGAGCAGTACTTC. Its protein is CASSYRVRGSYEQYF.

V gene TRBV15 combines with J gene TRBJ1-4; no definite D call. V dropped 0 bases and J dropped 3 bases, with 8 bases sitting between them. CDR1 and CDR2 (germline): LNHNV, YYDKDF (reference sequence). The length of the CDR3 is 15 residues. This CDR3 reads CATSRDRLSNEKLFF. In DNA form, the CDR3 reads TGTGCCACCAGCAGAGACAGGTTATCTAATGAAAAACTGTTTTTT.